The 27 T cell receptor beta chains given below trace back to one sample, sequenced in a study of T cells in Graves' hyperthyroidism and ophthalmopathy. Amplification of TCR beta CDR3 regions was performed using RNA transcripts as template. The primer set for the first-round RT-PCR of the TCR CDR3 was HTBI. Each CDR3 protein gets one entry after TCRdb re-called the multiplex PCR reads with MiXCR. The sample records hundreds of thousands of distinct CDR3 sequences, approximately 23% being singletons. Material: blood. The receptors were gathered from a man aged 25-45 years with Graves' ophthalmopathy.

CDR3 DNA: TGTGCCAGCCCTAGTTTAGCTCCAGGGAGGTCTCCTATTAGCAATCAGCCCCAGCATTTT. Translation gives CASPSLAPGRSPISNQPQHF. The genes are TRBV12-3 or TRBV12-4 and TRBJ1-5; TRBD1 might be the D (5 bases). This CDR3 has 20 amino acids. The V end lost 8 bases, the J end lost 0 bases, and 29 bases lay between the germline ends.

The J gene is TRBJ2-7, the V gene TRBV20-1, with 7 positions matching TRBD2. The germline gives CDR1 DFQATT, CDR2 SNEGSKA (reference sequence). Trimming at V came to 0 bases and at J to 3 bases, leaving 5 bases not matched to a gene. This CDR3 is built from 14 residues. This CDR3 reads CSARDNQRGYEQYF. For the CDR3, the DNA is TGCAGTGCTAGAGATAATCAGCGGGGCTACGAGCAGTACTTC.

The V gene is TRBV27, the J gene TRBJ2-1; D call uncertain. The germline V and J ends were trimmed by 3 bases and 0 bases, with 18 bases remaining between them. In germline, CDR1 is MNHEY, CDR2 SMNVEV (reference sequence). The CDR3 is 18 amino acids. CDR3 residues: CASSLTNPGESSYNEQFF. Here the CDR3 DNA reads TGTGCCAGCAGTTTGACCAACCCCGGAGAGAGCTCCTACAATGAGCAGTTCTTC.

The V call is TRBV19, the J call TRBJ2-3; D is unclear. There are 13 residues in the CDR3. CDR1 and CDR2 from the germline V gene are LNHDA and SQIVND (reference sequence). The germline V and J ends were trimmed by 5 bases and 2 bases, with 8 bases remaining between them. The DNA of the CDR3 is TGTGCCAGTAGTGCCGGATCCACAGATACGCAGTATTTT. Protein sequence: CASSAGSTDTQYF. The variable domain in full, with the rest retrieved from reference TRBV19 and TRBJ2-3, is DGGITQSPKYLFRKEGQNVTLSCEQNLNHDAMYWYRQDPGQGLRLIYYSQIVNDFQKGDIAEGYSVSREKKESFPLTVTSAQKNPTAFYLCASSAGSTDTQYFGPGTRLTVL.

This chain joins TRBV7-2 and TRBJ1-4; weak D call: TRBD1 (6 bases). Trimming left V 5 bases short and J 7 bases short, with 20 bases between. Germline values: CDR1 SGHTA, CDR2 FQGNSA. The CDR3 loop spans 16 amino acids. The CDR3 region is CASSPYNRGSGEKLFF. The CDR3 region has the DNA TGTGCCAGCAGCCCATACAATAGGGGGTCGGGTGAAAAACTGTTTTTT.

The rearrangement uses TRBV2 and TRBJ2-5, with 14 bases matching TRBD2. This CDR3 spans 15 amino acids. The germline gives CDR1 SNHLY, CDR2 FYNNEI. With V trimmed by 7 bases and J by 4 bases, 5 bases remained unmatched. CDR3 protein: CASNPGTSGRETQYF. The CDR3 DNA is TGTGCCAGCAACCCAGGGACTAGCGGGAGAGAGACCCAGTACTTC.

This clonotype showed up just a few times. The chain has TRBV2 and TRBJ1-1; D unresolved. The CDR3 consists of 11 residues. Germline V gene data show CDR1 as SNHLY and CDR2 as FYNNEI. V was shortened by 11 bases and J by 1 base, with 8 bases between the two germline ends. CDR3: CAVLTNTEAFF. The CDR3 bases are TGTGCCGTTCTTACGAACACTGAAGCTTTCTTT.

This clonotype was recorded a few times. Mismatch with germline at one junction end may stem from a read error. The V gene is TRBV7-6, the J gene TRBJ2-1; D is possibly TRBD1 (6 bases). Looked up from germline, CDR1 is SGHVS and CDR2 is FNYEAQ. CDR3 size: 14 residues. CDR3 amino acids: CASNLGQHYNEQFF. The CDR3 DNA is TGTGCCAGCAACTTAGGACAGCATTACAATGAGCAGTTCTTC.

This clonotype has more than one count but fewer than ten. The J gene is TRBJ1-2, the V gene TRBV20-1, with no clear D. Trimming cost V 3 bases and J 7 bases, with 12 bases left between them. The CDR3 length is 12 residues. Germline V gives CDR1 DFQATT, CDR2 SNEGSKA (reference sequence). The CDR3 coding sequence is TGCAGTGCTAGGGGCCCGGTCGGTGGCTACACCTTC. As protein: CSARGPVGGYTF.

This clonotype was seen ten or more times. The chain couples TRBV3-1 to TRBJ1-1; TRBD1 might be the D (6 bases). Between the trimmed V and J ends, which lost 4 bases and 3 bases, there was a span of 12 bases. CDR3 length equals 14 residues. CDR1 and CDR2 from the germline V gene are LGHDT and YNNKEL (reference sequence). CDR3 nucleotides: TGTGCCAGCAGCCGGGGACATGTGTACACTGAAGCTTTCTTT. Its protein product is CASSRGHVYTEAFF.

This clonotype showed up just a few times. The chain couples TRBV5-8 to TRBJ2-2; the D gene is possibly TRBD2 (7 bases). The ends were cut back, 0 bases at V and 7 bases at J, with 13 bases in the middle. The CDR3 has 15 residues. Germline CDR1 reads SGHTS; CDR2 reads YDEGEE. CDR3 sequence: CASSLVFGGHGELFF. The DNA of the CDR3 is TGTGCCAGCAGCTTGGTTTTCGGGGGGCACGGGGAGCTGTTTTTT.

V gene TRBV2 combines with J gene TRBJ2-2, with 11 bases lining up with TRBD2. The CDR3 totals 14 residues. Per germline, CDR1 SNHLY and CDR2 FYNNEI. The V gene end was trimmed by 6 bases and the J gene end by 4 bases; junction bases not matched to a gene: 1. Here the CDR3 reads CASRGTSGTGELFF. The CDR3 nucleotides are TGTGCCAGCAGGGGGACTAGCGGCACCGGGGAGCTGTTTTTT.

This clonotype was seen repeatedly, ten times or more. The CDR3 protein is CASSQDNTEAFF. DNA of the CDR3: TGTGCCAGCAGCCAAGATAACACTGAAGCTTTCTTT. This chain links TRBV3-1 with TRBJ1-1; D gene ambiguous. The V and J ends lost 0 bases and 2 bases respectively, with 1 base between them. The CDR3 extends over 12 amino acids. Germline V gene lookup returns CDR1 LGHDT and CDR2 YNNKEL (reference sequence).

This clonotype was observed a handful of times. The J gene is TRBJ2-1, the V gene TRBV24-1; 8 positions agree with TRBD2. Germline lookup yields CDR1 KGHDR and CDR2 SFDVKD. CDR3 length: 16 amino acids. Trimming took 7 bases from V and 4 from J; bases not matched to a gene: 11. CDR3 coding DNA: TGTGCCACCAGGGCCCGGGAGGGCGGGGCTTACAATGAGCAGTTCTTC. Translating it yields CATRAREGGAYNEQFF.

This clonotype was seen ten or more times. The genes are TRBV15 and TRBJ2-7; D might be TRBD1 (6 bases). V was cut by 0 bases and J by 6 bases, with 18 bases left in between. Germline V gives CDR1 LNHNV, CDR2 YYDKDF (reference sequence). This CDR3 region has 16 residues. CDR3: CATSRDGTSLRGEQYF. In nucleotides, the CDR3 is TGTGCCACCAGCAGAGACGGGACATCCTTGAGAGGCGAGCAGTACTTC. The whole variable domain, filled in from reference TRBV15 and TRBJ2-7, reads DAMVIQNPRYQVTQFGKPVTLSCSQTLNHNVMYWYQQKSSQAPKLLFHYYDKDFNNEADTPDNFQSRRPNTSFCFLDIRSPGLGDTAMYLCATSRDGTSLRGEQYFGPGTRLTVT.

This clonotype came up many times. The chain has TRBV5-1 and TRBJ2-5; 12 bases are a match to TRBD2. Trimming took 4 bases from V and 4 from J; bases not matched to a gene: 2. The CDR3 totals 14 residues. Germline V lookup: CDR1 SGHRS, CDR2 YFSETQ. As DNA, the CDR3 is TGCGCCAGCAGCGGGGGACTAGCGGGAGAGACCCAGTACTTC. Amino acids: CASSGGLAGETQYF.

This clonotype came up a few times. In DNA form, the CDR3 reads TGCAGCGTTGAGGTTCTGGGGGCAGGCGGCTACACCTTC. Its translation: CSVEVLGAGGYTF. The V gene is TRBV29-1, the J gene TRBJ1-2, with D possibly matching TRBD1 (6 bases). Per germline, CDR1 SQVTM and CDR2 ANQGSEA. This CDR3 has 13 residues. V was trimmed by 3 bases and J by 8 bases, leaving 16 bases between them. The full variable domain, rest sourced from reference TRBV29-1 and TRBJ1-2, is SAVISQKPSRDICQRGTSLTIQCQVDSQVTMMFWYRQQPGQSLTLIATANQGSEATYESGFVIDKFPISRPNLTFSTLTVSNMSPEDSSIYLCSVEVLGAGGYTFGSGTRLTVV.

This clonotype was observed a handful of times. The chain uses TRBV12-5 and TRBJ1-1, with 9 bases aligning to TRBD1. The length of the CDR3 is 17 residues. Germline trimming cut 2 bases from V and 0 bases from J; bases unmatched to any gene: 7. Germline assignment: CDR1 LGHNT and CDR2 FRNRAP. The CDR3 bases are TGTGCTAGTGGTTTGAAGGGACAGGGCAGCATGAACACTGAAGCTTTCTTT. Protein sequence: CASGLKGQGSMNTEAFF.

This clonotype was seen only a few times. The chain uses TRBV6-5 and TRBJ2-7; possible D gene TRBD1, 5 bases. The CDR3 is made up of 14 amino acids. V was clipped by 2 bases and J by 4 bases, with 12 bases between them. Germline loops: CDR1 MNHEY, CDR2 SVGAGI. The CDR3 nucleotides read TGTGCCAGCAGTTACACCCCGGCAGGGTACGAGCAGTACTTC. Amino acid sequence: CASSYTPAGYEQYF.

The CDR3 sequence: CASTDWGAAGKNIQYF. CDR3 nucleotides: TGTGCCAGCACCGACTGGGGCGCGGCCGGGAAAAACATTCAGTACTTC. This sequence joins TRBV6-1 and TRBJ2-4; possible D gene TRBD1, 5 bases. CDR1 and CDR2 (germline): MNHNS, SASEGT. Trimming cost V 7 bases and J 4 bases, with 20 bases left between them. The CDR3 spans 16 residues.

The chain employs TRBV20-1 and TRBJ2-1; 8 bases are a match to TRBD2. The CDR3 is made up of 13 amino acids. Germline CDR1 reads DFQATT; CDR2 reads SNEGSKA (reference sequence). The CDR3 DNA reads as TGCAGCGCCTTTAGCGGGGTGTTCCATGAGCAGTTCTTC. Translation gives CSAFSGVFHEQFF.

This clonotype has at least ten counts. This rearrangement joins TRBV20-1 to TRBJ2-1; the D gene could be TRBD1 or TRBD2 (7 bases each). The V end lost 8 bases, the J end lost 1 base, and 12 bases lay between the germline ends. CDR3 size: 13 residues. Germline V gene lookup returns CDR1 DFQATT and CDR2 SNEGSKA (reference sequence). CDR3 loop: CSTGGQSYNEQFF. The CDR3 DNA reads as TGCAGTACGGGGGGACAGTCCTACAATGAGCAGTTCTTC.

This sequence joins TRBV19 and TRBJ1-1, with 9 bases that match TRBD1. The germline CDR1 and CDR2 sequences are LNHDA and SQIVND (reference sequence). Germline trimming cut 7 bases from V and 11 bases from J; bases unmatched to any gene: 8. This CDR3 has 12 residues. CDR3 in DNA: TGTGCCAGTAATCGGGGGGACAGGGACGCTTTCTTT. Its translation is CASNRGDRDAFF.

This rearrangement joins TRBV7-2 to TRBJ2-7, with TRBD2 matching over 13 bases. Germline CDR1 is SGHTA and CDR2 is FQGNSA. V was clipped by 4 bases and J by 0 bases; unmatched bases: 6. The CDR3 consists of 17 residues. CDR3 sequence (DNA): TGTGCCAGCAGCTCCCCGACTAGCGGGAGGCTCTCCTACGAGCAGTACTTC. This encodes CASSSPTSGRLSYEQYF.

About this clonotype: This may arise from a read error, as a much more abundant clone is one base away. The CDR3 sequence is CASRRTGYNEQSF. The CDR3 bases are TGTGCCAGCAGGCGGACGGGTTACAATGAGCAGTCCTTC. The rearrangement uses TRBV11-2 and TRBJ2-1, with unresolved D. Germline V gene data show CDR1 as SGHAT and CDR2 as FQNNGV. The CDR3 is 13 amino acids.

The rearrangement links TRBV3-1 to TRBJ1-5; 7 bases agree with TRBD1. The CDR3 totals 16 residues. Germline values: CDR1 LGHDT, CDR2 YNNKEL (reference sequence). The V and J ends lost 1 base and 3 bases, in that order; junction bases with no gene match: 6. CDR3 residues: CASSQAHTGVNQPQHF. In DNA, the CDR3 is TGTGCCAGCAGCCAAGCACATACAGGGGTCAATCAGCCCCAGCATTTT. Based on the CDR3 plus reference TRBV3-1 and TRBJ1-5, the full variable domain is DTAVSQTPKYLVTQMGNDKSIKCEQNLGHDTMYWYKQDSKKFLKIMFSYNNKELIINETVPNRFSPKSPDKAHLNLHINSLELGDSAVYFCASSQAHTGVNQPQHFGDGTRLSIL.

This clonotype came up many times. The chain is built from TRBV6-6 and TRBJ1-1; 7 bases are a match to TRBD1. With V trimmed by 2 bases and J by 3 bases, 6 bases remained unmatched. Germline V gives CDR1 MNHNY, CDR2 SVGAGI (reference sequence). The CDR3 has 15 amino acids. As DNA, the CDR3 is TGTGCCAGCAGTTACATCGAGGGGGCGTACACTGAAGCTTTCTTT. This codes for CASSYIEGAYTEAFF.